The 28 T cell receptor beta chains below were found in one sample sequenced in a study of T-cell memory formation after mild COVID-19. TCRdb reanalysed the 5' RACE reads using MiXCR and keeps one entry per CDR3 protein. The profile covers hundreds of thousands of distinct CDR3 sequences, with roughly 20% appearing a single time and around 13% taken by the ten largest. The sequenced sample consisted of PBMCs or a T cell subset sorted from them (not recorded which). Receptors were obtained from an adult woman who had mild COVID-19 (a few samples of this study predate the infection). Cell type and time point are not known.

The chain is built from TRBV23-1 and TRBJ2-5, with 16 positions matching TRBD2. TRBV23-1 is filed as an ORF, its function uncertain. CDR3 length equals 16 residues. Unmatched junction bases numbered 11, after V lost 11 bases and J lost 5 bases. The CDR3 region has the DNA TGCGCCCGCCCACCTGGGACTAGCGGGAGGGAGGAGACCCAGTACTTC. It yields the protein CARPPGTSGREETQYF.

CDR3 coding DNA: TGTGCCAGCAGTTTGGAGCCTAGTCCTGAAGCTTTCTTT. It specifies CASSLEPSPEAFF. V usage is TRBV12-3 or TRBV12-4 and J usage is TRBJ1-1; no reliable D call. This CDR3 comprises 13 residues. The ends were cut back, 3 bases at V and 6 bases at J, with 11 bases in the middle.

This clonotype was seen at least ten times. The chain uses TRBV3-1 and TRBJ2-1, with D possibly being TRBD2 (6 bases). Germline CDR1 reads LGHDT; CDR2 reads YNNKEL (reference sequence). V dropped 0 bases and J dropped 0 bases, with 9 bases sitting between them. CDR3 length: 16 amino acids. The CDR3 DNA sequence: TGTGCCAGCAGCCAAGACCCCGGGGGCTCCTACAATGAGCAGTTCTTC. Protein product: CASSQDPGGSYNEQFF.

The J gene is TRBJ2-3, the V gene TRBV7-6; D tentatively fits TRBD1 or TRBD2 (6 bases each). Germline CDR1 and CDR2: SGHVS and FNYEAQ. CDR3 size: 16 residues. Trimming took off 0 bases at V and 9 bases at J, with 19 bases between the two ends. As DNA, the CDR3 is TGTGCCAGCAGCTTAGCGTCACTAGCCCGGGACACGACGCAGTATTTT. It translates to CASSLASLARDTTQYF.

V usage is TRBV5-1 and J usage is TRBJ1-4; D possibly corresponds to TRBD1 (5 bases). Germline loops: CDR1 SGHRS, CDR2 YFSETQ. The V end was cut by 9 bases, the J end by 4 bases, with 19 bases between. This CDR3 spans 15 amino acids. CDR3 bases: TGCGCCACCAGGGTCGGAAGAGTCCTTAATGAAAAACTGTTTTTT. As protein: CATRVGRVLNEKLFF.

This clonotype was counted at least ten times. The gene calls are TRBV5-6 and TRBJ2-2; D is ambiguous. Germline CDR1 and CDR2: SGHDT and YYEEEE. Deletions cut 4 bases from V and 1 base from J, with 14 bases between. The CDR3 runs to 16 residues. Here the CDR3 reads CASSGDIAWNTGELFF. The DNA of the CDR3 is TGTGCCAGCAGCGGTGACATCGCCTGGAACACCGGGGAGCTGTTTTTT.

The rearrangement joins TRBV7-9 to TRBJ2-7; D remains unclear. The CDR3 contains 14 residues. V was shortened by 3 bases and J by 0 bases, with 9 bases between the two germline ends. Germline V gives CDR1 SEHNR, CDR2 FQNEAQ (reference sequence). DNA for the CDR3: TGTGCCAGCAGCTTGTCCGAGAGCTCCTACGAGCAGTACTTC. Amino acid sequence: CASSLSESSYEQYF.

This clonotype was detected a few times. The chain combines TRBV7-9 with TRBJ2-7; D uncertain. Germline CDR1 and CDR2: SEHNR and FQNEAQ (reference sequence). Trimming left V 7 bases short and J 2 bases short, with 15 bases between. This CDR3 has 14 amino acids. CDR3 in DNA: TGTGCCAGCATCGCGGAGACGGTAACCTACGAGCAGTACTTC. Translated: CASIAETVTYEQYF.

This clonotype came up a few times. The rearrangement links TRBV5-1 to TRBJ2-2; 10 bases map to TRBD1. The CDR3 is 14 residues long. The J segment lost 5 bases and the V segment lost 4 bases, leaving 2 bases of the junction unmatched. Germline assignment: CDR1 SGHRS and CDR2 YFSETQ. This chain's CDR3 is CASSDRGQTGELFF. The CDR3 region has the DNA TGCGCCAGCAGCGACAGGGGGCAGACCGGGGAGCTGTTTTTT.

This clonotype was counted between two and nine times. The chain links TRBV7-2 to TRBJ2-1; 9 nucleotides match TRBD2. The V segment lost 1 base and the J segment 14 bases; nucleotides outside the gene matches: 9. The CDR3 loop spans 14 amino acids. The V gene's germline CDR1 is SGHTA and CDR2 FQGNSA. DNA of the CDR3: TGTGCCAGCAGCTTAGAAACGGCGGGAGGGACCGAGTTCTTC. It specifies CASSLETAGGTEFF.

The V gene is TRBV30, the J gene TRBJ2-1; 14 positions agree with TRBD2. V lost 0 bases, J lost 6 bases, and 1 base stayed unmatched. Germline assignment: CDR1 GTSNPN and CDR2 SVGIG (reference sequence). CDR3 length: 15 residues. CDR3 coding DNA: TGTGCCTGGAGTGTGACTAGCGGGAGGGGCAATGAGCAGTTCTTC. Residues: CAWSVTSGRGNEQFF.

The V gene is TRBV12-3 or TRBV12-4, the J gene TRBJ1-2; tentatively, D is TRBD1 (5 bases). Trimming removed 6 bases from V and 2 bases from J, with 16 bases in between. This CDR3 has 15 residues. DNA for the CDR3: TGTGCCAGCAGCCAGCGGGGACTTACCAACTATGGCTACACCTTC. Its translation: CASSQRGLTNYGYTF.

The chain carries TRBV30 and TRBJ2-7, with 8 bases that match TRBD2. The CDR3 has 18 amino acids. The trim removed 4 bases at V and 5 bases at J, leaving 22 bases unmatched. Germline V CDR1 and CDR2: GTSNPN, SVGIG (reference sequence). In DNA form, the CDR3 reads TGTGCCTGGAAGGGCCGGGAGGGCCGAGGTCCTTTTCGGGACGAGCAGTACTTC. This gives the protein CAWKGREGRGPFRDEQYF.

This clonotype was observed a few times. CDR3 amino acids: CAWSEGAEFF. The DNA of the CDR3 is TGTGCCTGGAGTGAGGGCGCGGAGTTCTTC. This sequence joins TRBV30 and TRBJ2-1, with D uncertain. This CDR3 has 10 residues. Germline V gene lookup returns CDR1 GTSNPN and CDR2 SVGIG (reference sequence). Deletions cut 1 base from V and 14 bases from J, with 9 bases between.

The chain combines TRBV9 with TRBJ2-7; 8 nucleotides match TRBD2. The CDR3 covers 16 residues. With 0 bases clipped from V and 2 bases from J, the junction kept 7 bases outside the gene matches. The germline V gene has CDR1 SGDLS and CDR2 YYNGEE. This CDR3 reads CASSVASSGGTYEQYF. DNA of the CDR3: TGTGCCAGCAGCGTAGCGTCCAGCGGGGGCACCTACGAGCAGTACTTC.

The chain employs TRBV5-1 and TRBJ2-3; 7 bases are a match to TRBD2. The germline CDR1 and CDR2 sequences are SGHRS and YFSETQ. J was trimmed by 3 bases and V by 0 bases; bases with no gene match: 7. The CDR3 contains 16 residues. CDR3 in DNA: TGCGCCAGCAGCTTGGCCGTCGCCGGGGGGACAGATACGCAGTATTTT. As protein: CASSLAVAGGTDTQYF.

The table lists this clonotype with a few counts. The chain is built from TRBV2 and TRBJ1-2; 7 bases fit TRBD1. The CDR3 consists of 15 residues. In germline, CDR1 is SNHLY, CDR2 FYNNEI. The ends lost 3 bases at V and 4 bases at J; junction bases unmatched: 8. This CDR3 reads CASSEGQSVSYGYTF. Here the CDR3 DNA reads TGTGCCAGCAGTGAGGGACAGTCGGTTTCCTATGGCTACACCTTC.

In this sample, this clonotype turned up many times. The chain carries TRBV5-1 and TRBJ2-5; D may be TRBD1 or TRBD2 (5 bases each). With 0 bases removed from V and 2 bases from J, the gap between germline ends came to 5 bases. This CDR3 has 13 amino acids. The germline gives CDR1 SGHRS, CDR2 YFSETQ. The CDR3 loop is CASSLGGQETQYF. The CDR3 nucleotides read TGCGCCAGCAGCTTGGGGGGGCAAGAGACCCAGTACTTC.

This clonotype has only a few counts. V is TRBV5-1 and J is TRBJ2-3; weak D call: TRBD1 (5 bases). CDR1 is SGHRS, CDR2 YFSETQ, per germline. The CDR3 sequence is 17 residues long. Between the trimmed V and J ends, which lost 3 bases and 0 bases, there was a span of 17 bases. DNA of the CDR3: TGCGCCAGCAGCTGGGGCGCAGGCCGGTCTAGCACAGATACGCAGTATTTT. Encoded protein: CASSWGAGRSSTDTQYF.

The chain recombines TRBV4-1 with TRBJ1-3; maybe TRBD1 (6 bases). Germline assignment: CDR1 MGHRA and CDR2 YSYEKL. The ends were cut back, 1 base at V and 4 bases at J, with 8 bases in the middle. This CDR3 has 14 amino acids. In DNA, the CDR3 is TGCGCCAGCAGCCAAGGGGACACCGGAAACACCATATATTTT. It codes for CASSQGDTGNTIYF.

The chain links TRBV5-1 to TRBJ2-5; 7 nucleotides align to TRBD1. The CDR3 is 14 residues long. The trim removed 7 bases at V and 5 bases at J, leaving 11 bases unmatched. Germline V CDR1 and CDR2: SGHRS, YFSETQ. The chain's CDR3 is CASSQQGHGETQYF. In DNA, the CDR3 is TGCGCCAGCTCCCAACAGGGGCATGGGGAGACCCAGTACTTC.

This clonotype was observed a few times. This chain connects TRBV7-3 to TRBJ2-2; the D call may be TRBD1 or TRBD2 (5 bases each). The CDR3 runs to 15 residues. Germline-derived CDR1 and CDR2 are SGHTA and FQGTGA. V dropped 2 bases and J dropped 5 bases, with 12 bases sitting between them. As DNA, the CDR3 is TGTGCCAGCAGCTTAGGGGGAGCTTGGACCGGGGAGCTGTTTTTT. Amino acids: CASSLGGAWTGELFF.

This clonotype was observed a handful of times. This chain links TRBV6-5 with TRBJ2-1; D is perhaps TRBD1 or TRBD2 (5 bases each). The CDR3 is 12 residues long. The V end lost 11 bases, the J end lost 7 bases, and 15 bases lay between the germline ends. The germline CDR1 and CDR2 sequences are MNHEY and SVGAGI. The CDR3 is CAHGAGVNEQFF. For the CDR3, the DNA is TGTGCCCACGGGGCGGGTGTGAATGAGCAGTTCTTC.

The rearrangement links TRBV6-5 to TRBJ2-2; 8 bases line up with TRBD2. The V segment lost 3 bases and the J segment 8 bases; nucleotides outside the gene matches: 5. The CDR3 is 14 amino acids. The germline V gene encodes CDR1 MNHEY and CDR2 SVGAGI. The DNA of the CDR3 is TGTGCCAGCAGTTATGACGGGAGGGCTGGGGAGCTGTTTTTT. Translated, it gives CASSYDGRAGELFF.

This chain joins TRBV19 and TRBJ1-2; 7 bases line up with TRBD1. The CDR3 covers 12 residues. Per the germline V gene, CDR1 is LNHDA and CDR2 is SQIVND (reference sequence). Losses at the gene ends were 9 bases for V and 8 bases for J; bases not matched to a gene: 9. The CDR3 here is CASKGGSEGYTF. The CDR3 bases are TGTGCCAGCAAAGGGGGCAGTGAGGGCTACACCTTC.

For this clonotype: One end of the junction fails to match germline, which may point to a read error. The J gene is TRBJ1-1, the V gene TRBV19; D is possibly TRBD1 (5 bases). CDR3 length: 13 amino acids. From germline, CDR1 is LNHDA and CDR2 SQIVND (reference sequence). The CDR3 bases are TGTGCCGGTAGTCGGCAGGGAAACACTGAAGCTTTCTTT. Protein sequence: CAGSRQGNTEAFF.

V is TRBV7-2 and J is TRBJ2-1, with 7 bases matching TRBD2. Trimming cost V 4 bases and J 4 bases; bases outside gene matches: 10. The CDR3 sequence is 16 residues long. Per germline, CDR1 SGHTA and CDR2 FQGNSA. CDR3 sequence reads: CASSSSGLPGYNEQFF. CDR3 sequence (DNA): TGTGCCAGCAGCTCTTCGGGACTACCCGGATACAATGAGCAGTTCTTC.

The CDR3 nucleotides are TGTGCCAGCAGTTATTCGAGCCTAGCGCAAACCTACGAGCAGTACTTC. Its protein is CASSYSSLAQTYEQYF. The rearrangement joins TRBV6-5 to TRBJ2-7; D might be TRBD2 (6 bases). The CDR3 covers 16 residues. V lost 3 bases and J lost 2, with 17 bases in between. Per germline, CDR1 MNHEY and CDR2 SVGAGI.